A selection of T cell receptor beta chains follows, all from one sample in a study of shared clonotypes between healthy human individuals. Clones were read by immunoSEQ multiplex PCR, and TCRdb kept only the in-frame ones, dropping some. The sample lists about 120,000 clones; about 71% were seen once. The sequencing input was memory CD8+ T cells sorted from blood. These receptor sequences come from a woman in her thirties in good health. Each CDR3 is given with its conserved first and last residue. A D gene is named only where the DNA matches it firmly. Clone size appears in some rows only: once, few, many, or a class for an expanded clone.

CDR3nt | CDR3aa | v_gene | d_gene | j_gene | abundance
TGTGCCAGCAGTTTTTCCCCCACTGCCTACGAGCAGTACTTC | CASSFSPTAYEQYF | TRBV27 | NA | TRBJ2-7 | NA
TGTGCCACCTCGGATAGACTAGCGGGGGGAAACAATGAGCAGTTCTTC | CATSDRLAGGNNEQFF | TRBV19 | TRBD2 | TRBJ2-1 | few
TGTGCCAGCAGCTTAGGGGGACTATCCTCCTACGAGCAGTACTTC | CASSLGGLSSYEQYF | TRBV7-9 | TRBD2 | TRBJ2-7 | many
TGTGCCAGCAGCTTAGTCGGGGCAGGGTACGAGCAGTACTTC | CASSLVGAGYEQYF | TRBV11-2 | NA | TRBJ2-7 | NA
TGTGCCAGCAGCTTAGATCACTTGAGGGGGGTGTCGAGAAAAGAGACCCAGTACTTC | CASSLDHLRGVSRKETQYF | TRBV11-2 | NA | TRBJ2-5 | NA
TGTGCCAGTCTAGCGGGAGCCACCTACGAGCAGTACTTC | CASLAGATYEQYF | TRBV2 | TRBD2 | TRBJ2-7 | NA
TGTGCCAGCAGCGGGGGACAGTTCGCGAACACCGGGGAGCTGTTTTTT | CASSGGQFANTGELFF | TRBV13 | TRBD1 | TRBJ2-2 | NA
TGTGCCAGCAGAACAGGGGTCGAGCAGTACTTC | CASRTGVEQYF | TRBV6-1 | TRBD1 | TRBJ2-7 | NA
TGTGCCACCAGCGGCGTAGGCTCCCTGAGCACAGATACGCAGTATTTT | CATSGVGSLSTDTQYF | TRBV15 | NA | TRBJ2-3 | NA
TGTGCCAGCAGCCTTACAGGGTGGAATGAGCAGTTCTTC | CASSLTGWNEQFF | TRBV14 | NA | TRBJ2-1 | NA
TGCGCCAGCAGCTTGAGGAGTTGGGTTTCTCTAGCGGGGGCGAACACCGGGGAGCTGTTTTTT | CASSLRSWVSLAGANTGELFF | TRBV5-1 | TRBD2 | TRBJ2-2 | NA
TGCGCCAGCAGCCAAGCTTCGCGGAACACAGATACGCAGTATTTT | CASSQASRNTDTQYF | TRBV4-1 | NA | TRBJ2-3 | NA
TGTGCCATCAGTCCTGAGGGAGGGCGCGACACTGAAGCTTTCTTT | CAISPEGGRDTEAFF | TRBV6-4 | NA | TRBJ1-1 | NA
TGTGCCAGCAGCCAAGTTGAAGCGGACTACAATGAGCAGTTCTTC | CASSQVEADYNEQFF | TRBV4-2 | NA | TRBJ2-1 | many
TGTGCCAGCAGTGAAGTGGCAGGGGAAGGGGGCGAGCAGTACTTC | CASSEVAGEGGEQYF | TRBV6-1 | NA | TRBJ2-7 | NA
TGTGCCAGCAGTGGAAGGGTCTTTGAAGCTTTCTTT | CASSGRVFEAFF | TRBV6-1 | NA | TRBJ1-1 | NA
TGTGCCAGCAGCCCCGGAGATTTTCGGGGCGAGCAGTACTTC | CASSPGDFRGEQYF | TRBV5-4 | NA | TRBJ2-7 | NA
TGTGCCAGCAGTTCGGGGATAGAGAACACCGGGGAGCTGTTTTTT | CASSSGIENTGELFF | TRBV27 | NA | TRBJ2-2 | NA
TGCGCCAGCAGTCACCCAGGGACCCACTACGAGCAGTACTTC | CASSHPGTHYEQYF | TRBV23-1 | NA | TRBJ2-7 | few
TGCAGTGCTATCTTACGCTACGAGCAGTACTTC | CSAILRYEQYF | TRBV20-1 | NA | TRBJ2-7 | NA
TGCGCCAGCAGCCAAGTGCACAGCCAGGAGGAGACCCAGTACTTC | CASSQVHSQEETQYF | TRBV4-1 | NA | TRBJ2-5 | NA
TGTGCCAGCAGCTCACAGGGGGCGCGTGGCTATGGCTACACCTTC | CASSSQGARGYGYTF | TRBV5-4 | TRBD1 | TRBJ1-2 | few
TGTGCCAGCAGTTTAGTGGAGGGCACTGAAGCTTTCTTT | CASSLVEGTEAFF | TRBV28 | NA | TRBJ1-1 | once
TGCGCCAGCAGCCAACGAGGGGTTTCTATTCACGGTAGTAGTACTGAAGCTTTCTTT | CASSQRGVSIHGSSTEAFF | TRBV4-1 | NA | TRBJ1-1 | NA
TGTGCCAGTAGAGTAGCAGGGGGAAATCAGCCCCAGCATTTT | CASRVAGGNQPQHF | TRBV19 | TRBD1 | TRBJ1-5 | NA
TGCAGCGTGGGGTCCGGGGAGGGGAGCGAGCAGTACTTC | CSVGSGEGSEQYF | TRBV29-1 | TRBD2 | TRBJ2-7 | NA
TGTGCCAGCAGCGCGGGGGGACTCATAGGGAATGAGCAGTTCTTC | CASSAGGLIGNEQFF | TRBV9 | TRBD2 | TRBJ2-1 | NA
TGTGCCAGCAGACCAGGAGGGCGCGAAGATACGCAGTATTTT | CASRPGGREDTQYF | TRBV28 | NA | TRBJ2-3 | NA
TGTGCCAGCAGCTCTATAGCGCGGGATCCATACGGGCAGTACTTC | CASSSIARDPYGQYF | TRBV11-2 | NA | TRBJ2-7 | NA
TGTGCCAGCAGTGATGGACAGACAGAACCCTACGAGCAGTACTTC | CASSDGQTEPYEQYF | TRBV25-1 | NA | TRBJ2-7 | NA
TGTGCCAGCAGCGTAGAGATGGCGGGAAACACCATATATTTT | CASSVEMAGNTIYF | TRBV9 | NA | TRBJ1-3 | NA
TGTGCCAGCAGTCAGCAGTCGGGAGACCACAATGAGCAGTTCTTC | CASSQQSGDHNEQFF | TRBV25-1 | NA | TRBJ2-1 | NA
TGTGCCAGCAGGGGAAGCGGCTACGAGCAGTACTTC | CASRGSGYEQYF | TRBV28 | NA | TRBJ2-7 | NA
TGTGCCAGCAGCCAAGTTAATGAAAAACTGTTTTTT | CASSQVNEKLFF | TRBV14 | NA | TRBJ1-4 | NA
TGTGCCAGCAGCTTACATCTGGCAGGGTATGAGCAGTTCTTC | CASSLHLAGYEQFF | TRBV7-9 | NA | TRBJ2-1 | NA
TGTGCCAGCAGCTTGGTGGGGTTAGTCCGCTCTGGGGCCAACGTCCTGACTTTC | CASSLVGLVRSGANVLTF | TRBV5-6 | NA | TRBJ2-6 | NA
TGCGCCAGCAGGTCCCGGACATGGCCTGGCGAGCAGTACTTC | CASRSRTWPGEQYF | TRBV5-1 | NA | TRBJ2-7 | NA
TGCGCCAGCAGCTTGGCCCAGACCTTCTACGAGCAGTACTTC | CASSLAQTFYEQYF | TRBV5-1 | NA | TRBJ2-7 | NA
TGTGCCAGCAGCTCATTCGACAGGGGGTATGAAAAACTGTTTTTT | CASSSFDRGYEKLFF | TRBV13 | TRBD1 | TRBJ1-4 | NA
TGTGCCACCCGGGACAGTGAACCCTACGAGCAGTACTTC | CATRDSEPYEQYF | TRBV2 | TRBD1 | TRBJ2-7 | many
TGTGCCAGCAGTAGAGGGGGCGAGGAGCAGTACTTC | CASSRGGEEQYF | TRBV11-2 | TRBD1 | TRBJ2-7 | NA
TGCAGCGCCCTCAACTCGAGGGACACCGGGGAGCTGTTTTTT | CSALNSRDTGELFF | TRBV29-1 | NA | TRBJ2-2 | NA
TGCGCCAGCAGTCAATATCCAGGGGTAGGGGAAGAGACCCAGTACTTC | CASSQYPGVGEETQYF | TRBV23-1 | NA | TRBJ2-5 | NA
TGTGCCAGCAGCTTATCCACTCGCGCAGATACGCAGTATTTT | CASSLSTRADTQYF | TRBV5-8 | NA | TRBJ2-3 | NA
TGTGCCAGCAGCGAAACCGCAGGGGTTAGGGCCTACGAGCAGTACTTC | CASSETAGVRAYEQYF | TRBV7-9 | NA | TRBJ2-7 | few
TGTGCTAGTTGGACGCGGACGGAGACCCAGTACTTC | CASWTRTETQYF | TRBV12-5 | NA | TRBJ2-5 | NA
TGTGCCAGCAGCTTAACGGCAGAGAGCACTGAAGCTTTCTTT | CASSLTAESTEAFF | TRBV7-3 | NA | TRBJ1-1 | few
TGCAGCGTTTTGGCTAGCGGGAACCAGCAGTACTTC | CSVLASGNQQYF | TRBV29-1 | TRBD2 | TRBJ2-7 | NA
TGTGCCAGCAGCCGGTGGACAGGGGGGGAGGACACTGAAGCTTTCTTT | CASSRWTGGEDTEAFF | TRBV5-4 | TRBD1 | TRBJ1-1 | once
TGTGCCAGCAGCCTATCCAGGACAGTCAATGAGCAGTTCTTC | CASSLSRTVNEQFF | TRBV7-2 | NA | TRBJ2-1 | NA
TGTGCCAGTAGTATAGATGATGCCAGAGCCTATGGCTACACCTTC | CASSIDDARAYGYTF | TRBV19 | NA | TRBJ1-2 | NA
TGCGCCAGCAGCCATCCTGGACTAGCGGGAATTCCCGGGGAGCTGTTTTTT | CASSHPGLAGIPGELFF | TRBV4-1 | TRBD2 | TRBJ2-2 | NA
TGTGCCAGCAGTTTAACATGGACATTGTATAGCAATCAGCCCCAGCATTTT | CASSLTWTLYSNQPQHF | TRBV28 | NA | TRBJ1-5 | NA
TGTGCCAGCGGCACCTGGGACAGGGAAGGCTATGGCTACACCTTC | CASGTWDREGYGYTF | TRBV10-3 | TRBD1 | TRBJ1-2 | NA
TGTGCCAGCAGTTTCATCGGGGTCCCCTACAATGAGCAGTTCTTC | CASSFIGVPYNEQFF | TRBV28 | NA | TRBJ2-1 | NA
TGTGCCAGCAGTTTAGTCCACGACAATCAGCCCCAGCATTTT | CASSLVHDNQPQHF | TRBV28 | NA | TRBJ1-5 | NA
TGTGCCAGCAGCACTCGACAGGGCAATCAGCCCCAGCATTTT | CASSTRQGNQPQHF | TRBV2 | NA | TRBJ1-5 | NA
TGTGCCAGCGCGAGAGGGGGTGGGGGTACCAAAAACATTCAGTACTTC | CASARGGGGTKNIQYF | TRBV27 | NA | TRBJ2-4 | few
TGTGCCAGCAGCGAGGCGCAGCCCAATGAGCAGTTCTTC | CASSEAQPNEQFF | TRBV25-1 | NA | TRBJ2-1 | NA
TGTGCCATCAGTGAGGTGGAGGGGGACGGTGCCACTGAAGCTTTCTTT | CAISEVEGDGATEAFF | TRBV10-3 | NA | TRBJ1-1 | few